A selection of T cell receptor beta chains follows, all from one sample in a study of blood T cell repertoires in COVID-19. The data were produced by immunoSEQ multiplex PCR, yet TCRdb's version contains in-frame clones alone and is incomplete. The table lists about 110,000 clones, 88% of them singletons, with under 2.5% in the top ten. Sample: peripheral blood. Source of these receptors: a human donor in a cohort sampled during active COVID-19. Each CDR3 is given with its conserved first and last residue. The order of the fields is clone size, D gene, V gene, J gene, CDR3 DNA, CDR3 protein. The D gene is left open where the match is weak. Expanded clones get a size class; other rows say once, few or many, or leave the size out.

clone_size: .; d_call: TRBD2; v_call: TRBV3-1/TRBV3-2; j_call: TRBJ2-3; cdr3_nt: TGTGCCAGCAGCCAAGATCTGGTAGCGGGCCCTAGCACAGATACGCAGTATTTT; cdr3_aa: CASSQDLVAGPSTDTQYF
clone_size: .; d_call: TRBD2; v_call: TRBV6-2/TRBV6-3; j_call: TRBJ2-3; cdr3_nt: TGTGCCAGCAGTTGGAATGAAGCGGGAGGGCCTTGGACAGATACGCAGTATTTT; cdr3_aa: CASSWNEAGGPWTDTQYF
clone_size: .; d_call: .; v_call: TRBV28; j_call: TRBJ1-4; cdr3_nt: TGTGCCAGCAGTACAACAGGGAGGGTGGATGAAAAACTGTTTTTT; cdr3_aa: CASSTTGRVDEKLFF
clone_size: .; d_call: .; v_call: TRBV11-2; j_call: TRBJ2-3; cdr3_nt: TGTGCCAGCAGCCCAAAGAGACGGTCCGGGGATACGCAGTATTTT; cdr3_aa: CASSPKRRSGDTQYF
clone_size: .; d_call: TRBD2; v_call: TRBV2; j_call: TRBJ2-3; cdr3_nt: TGTGCCTGCCGACTAGCGGGGGGCTACACAGATACGCAGTATTTT; cdr3_aa: CACRLAGGYTDTQYF
clone_size: .; d_call: .; v_call: TRBV19; j_call: TRBJ1-2; cdr3_nt: TGTGCCAGTAGTTCCGTCGGGGGTTTGGGCTATGGCTACACCTTC; cdr3_aa: CASSSVGGLGYGYTF
clone_size: .; d_call: .; v_call: TRBV5-1; j_call: TRBJ1-2; cdr3_nt: TGCGCCAGCAGTTGCTCTGTGGCAGAACCCTTC; cdr3_aa: CASSCSVAEPF
clone_size: .; d_call: .; v_call: TRBV19; j_call: TRBJ2-3; cdr3_nt: TGTGCCAGTAGTATAGGGCAAGATACGCAGTATTTT; cdr3_aa: CASSIGQDTQYF
clone_size: .; d_call: .; v_call: TRBV5-6; j_call: TRBJ1-2; cdr3_nt: TGTGCCAGCACCCGACCCCAGGTTCCGAGTGGCTACACCTTC; cdr3_aa: CASTRPQVPSGYTF
clone_size: .; d_call: TRBD1; v_call: TRBV10-2; j_call: TRBJ1-5; cdr3_nt: TGCGCCAGTATGGGACAGGTCAATCAGCCCCAGCATTTT; cdr3_aa: CASMGQVNQPQHF
clone_size: .; d_call: .; v_call: TRBV19; j_call: TRBJ1-2; cdr3_nt: TGTGCCAGTAGTATTCCTCAAGGAGTCTATGGCTACACCTTC; cdr3_aa: CASSIPQGVYGYTF
clone_size: .; d_call: TRBD2; v_call: TRBV7-7; j_call: TRBJ2-2; cdr3_nt: TGTGCTAGCAGCCCAGCGGGGGGAACGACGACCGGGGAGCTGTTTTTT; cdr3_aa: CASSPAGGTTTGELFF
clone_size: .; d_call: .; v_call: TRBV7-8; j_call: TRBJ2-1; cdr3_nt: TGTGCCAGCAGCTTTGAACAGGGTCCCTACAATGAGCAGTTCTTC; cdr3_aa: CASSFEQGPYNEQFF
clone_size: .; d_call: .; v_call: TRBV3-1/TRBV3-2; j_call: TRBJ1-3; cdr3_nt: TGTGCCAGCAGCCAAGATCTTGGAGACAGTCCCTCTGGAAACACCATATATTTT; cdr3_aa: CASSQDLGDSPSGNTIYF
clone_size: .; d_call: .; v_call: TRBV30; j_call: TRBJ2-7; cdr3_nt: TGTGCCTGGAAGGAAAGGGGGTCCTACGAGCAGTACTTC; cdr3_aa: CAWKERGSYEQYF
clone_size: .; d_call: .; v_call: TRBV12-5; j_call: TRBJ1-4; cdr3_nt: TGTGCTAGTGGTTTGACATTGGCGGGGGAGGGGTCTAATGAAAAACTGTTTTTT; cdr3_aa: CASGLTLAGEGSNEKLFF
clone_size: .; d_call: TRBD1; v_call: TRBV27; j_call: TRBJ2-1; cdr3_nt: TGTGCCAGCAGTTGGGGACAGGGGGAGCCCTACAATGAGCAGTTCTTC; cdr3_aa: CASSWGQGEPYNEQFF
clone_size: .; d_call: TRBD2; v_call: TRBV19; j_call: TRBJ2-7; cdr3_nt: TGTGCCAGTAGCGGACTAGCGGGGAACTACGAGCAGTACTTC; cdr3_aa: CASSGLAGNYEQYF
clone_size: .; d_call: .; v_call: TRBV6-1; j_call: TRBJ2-7; cdr3_nt: TGTGCCAGCAGTGAAAGGCAGGGGTTGCGATACGAGCAGTACTTC; cdr3_aa: CASSERQGLRYEQYF
clone_size: .; d_call: TRBD1; v_call: TRBV10-3; j_call: TRBJ2-7; cdr3_nt: TGTGCCATCAGTGACCCCTTGACAGGGGGTCCCGTCTACGAGCAGTACTTC; cdr3_aa: CAISDPLTGGPVYEQYF
clone_size: .; d_call: .; v_call: TRBV27; j_call: TRBJ1-3; cdr3_nt: TGTGCCAGCAGAGGGGAAGGGGCCGGCTCTGGAAACACCATATATTTT; cdr3_aa: CASRGEGAGSGNTIYF
clone_size: .; d_call: .; v_call: TRBV27; j_call: TRBJ2-1; cdr3_nt: TGTGCCAGCAGTTTAGATCGGTACAATGAGCAGTTCTTC; cdr3_aa: CASSLDRYNEQFF
clone_size: .; d_call: TRBD1; v_call: TRBV14; j_call: TRBJ1-4; cdr3_nt: TGTGCCAGCAGCCAGGCTTTGACAGGGGGAAGTGAAAAACTGTTTTTT; cdr3_aa: CASSQALTGGSEKLFF
clone_size: .; d_call: TRBD1; v_call: TRBV14; j_call: TRBJ1-3; cdr3_nt: TGTGCCAGCAGCGGTACAGGGGGCGGTGGAAACACCATATATTTT; cdr3_aa: CASSGTGGGGNTIYF
clone_size: .; d_call: .; v_call: TRBV19; j_call: TRBJ2-3; cdr3_nt: TGTGCCAGTAGTATTGGCTTCGATACGCAGTATTTT; cdr3_aa: CASSIGFDTQYF
clone_size: .; d_call: TRBD1; v_call: TRBV19; j_call: TRBJ2-2; cdr3_nt: TGTGCCAGTAGTATAGGGGACAGGGTCACCGGGGAGCTGTTTTTT; cdr3_aa: CASSIGDRVTGELFF
clone_size: .; d_call: TRBD2; v_call: TRBV5-1; j_call: TRBJ2-1; cdr3_nt: TGCGCCAGCAGTTTACCCCTAGCGGGCGCCTACAATGAGCAGTTCTTC; cdr3_aa: CASSLPLAGAYNEQFF
clone_size: once; d_call: TRBD1; v_call: TRBV25-1; j_call: TRBJ1-1; cdr3_nt: TGTGCCAGCAGTGACACAGGGGGGAGAGGTGAAGCTTTCTTT; cdr3_aa: CASSDTGGRGEAFF
clone_size: .; d_call: .; v_call: TRBV5-1; j_call: TRBJ1-5; cdr3_nt: TGCGCCAGCAGTGTCAAGCACAGCAATCAGCCCCAGCATTTT; cdr3_aa: CASSVKHSNQPQHF
clone_size: .; d_call: .; v_call: TRBV18; j_call: TRBJ1-1; cdr3_nt: TGTGCCAGCTCACCGCAGAGTGGCAGGGGCGGCACTGAAGCTTTCTTT; cdr3_aa: CASSPQSGRGGTEAFF
clone_size: once; d_call: TRBD2; v_call: TRBV7-3; j_call: TRBJ2-1; cdr3_nt: TGTGCCAGCAGCTTCGGAGGGAGCGGGGACAATGAGCAGTTCTTC; cdr3_aa: CASSFGGSGDNEQFF
clone_size: .; d_call: .; v_call: TRBV6-5; j_call: TRBJ1-6; cdr3_nt: TGTGCCAGCAGCCAGATCGGGGGACATAATTCACCCCTCCACTTT; cdr3_aa: CASSQIGGHNSPLHF
clone_size: .; d_call: TRBD1; v_call: TRBV7-2; j_call: TRBJ1-1; cdr3_nt: TGTGCCAGCAGCTTAGAGCCAGGGGGCGGTGAAGCTTTCTTT; cdr3_aa: CASSLEPGGGEAFF
clone_size: .; d_call: TRBD2; v_call: TRBV27; j_call: TRBJ2-7; cdr3_nt: TGTGCCAGCAGTCCAAAGGGACTATTCTACGAGCAGTACTTC; cdr3_aa: CASSPKGLFYEQYF
clone_size: .; d_call: TRBD1; v_call: TRBV18; j_call: TRBJ2-7; cdr3_nt: TGTGCCAGCTCGCCTGGACAGGGTAGGACCTACGAGCAGTACTTC; cdr3_aa: CASSPGQGRTYEQYF
clone_size: .; d_call: .; v_call: TRBV6-5; j_call: TRBJ1-1; cdr3_nt: TGTGCCAGCAGTTACCTTACAGGAGATATGAACACTGAAGCTTTCTTT; cdr3_aa: CASSYLTGDMNTEAFF
clone_size: once; d_call: TRBD1; v_call: TRBV30; j_call: TRBJ1-6; cdr3_nt: TGTGCCTGGAGTGGACAGGGGAATTCACCCCTCCACTTT; cdr3_aa: CAWSGQGNSPLHF
clone_size: .; d_call: .; v_call: TRBV2; j_call: TRBJ2-5; cdr3_nt: TGTGCCAGCAGCGCTCGGGAGACCCAGTACTTC; cdr3_aa: CASSARETQYF
clone_size: .; d_call: .; v_call: TRBV6-2/TRBV6-3; j_call: TRBJ1-5; cdr3_nt: TGTGCCAGCAGCTGGACAAGTAGCAATCAGCCCCAGCATTTT; cdr3_aa: CASSWTSSNQPQHF
clone_size: once; d_call: .; v_call: TRBV19; j_call: TRBJ2-3; cdr3_nt: TGTGCCAGTAGTATAGGAGCCTTCACAGATACGCAGTATTTT; cdr3_aa: CASSIGAFTDTQYF
clone_size: .; d_call: .; v_call: TRBV6-2/TRBV6-3; j_call: TRBJ1-1; cdr3_nt: TGTGCCAGCAGTTACCATTACACTGAAGCTTTCTTT; cdr3_aa: CASSYHYTEAFF
clone_size: .; d_call: TRBD1; v_call: TRBV7-3; j_call: TRBJ1-3; cdr3_nt: TGTGCCAGCAGCTTAGGGACAGGAGGTGGAAACACCATATATTTT; cdr3_aa: CASSLGTGGGNTIYF
clone_size: .; d_call: .; v_call: TRBV7-9; j_call: TRBJ1-2; cdr3_nt: TGTGCCAGCAGCTTAGGACAGGAAAGCTATGGCTACACCTTC; cdr3_aa: CASSLGQESYGYTF
clone_size: once; d_call: TRBD1; v_call: TRBV6-1; j_call: TRBJ1-2; cdr3_nt: TGTGCCAGCAGTGAACAGGCAGGGGGAGGTGGCTACACCTTC; cdr3_aa: CASSEQAGGGGYTF
clone_size: .; d_call: TRBD1; v_call: TRBV3-1/TRBV3-2; j_call: TRBJ2-5; cdr3_nt: TGTGCCAGCAGCCTCCCACCCGGACAGGGGAAAGAGACCCAGTACTTC; cdr3_aa: CASSLPPGQGKETQYF
clone_size: .; d_call: .; v_call: TRBV28; j_call: TRBJ1-2; cdr3_nt: TGTGCCACTACACTTCGGGGCTATGGCTACACCTTC; cdr3_aa: CATTLRGYGYTF
clone_size: .; d_call: .; v_call: TRBV6-5; j_call: TRBJ2-3; cdr3_nt: TGTGCCAGCAGTTACTCGCAGGACTCTACGCAGTATTTT; cdr3_aa: CASSYSQDSTQYF
clone_size: few; d_call: .; v_call: TRBV2; j_call: TRBJ2-7; cdr3_nt: TGTGCCAGCAGTGTAATGGTCAGCTCCTACGAGCAGTACTTC; cdr3_aa: CASSVMVSSYEQYF
clone_size: once; d_call: TRBD2; v_call: TRBV9; j_call: TRBJ2-3; cdr3_nt: TGTGCCAGCAGCGTAGCCCCTGGTAACCTGACGAGACATAGCGGGAGGAGAGATACGCAGTATTTT; cdr3_aa: CASSVAPGNLTRHSGRRDTQYF
clone_size: .; d_call: .; v_call: TRBV27; j_call: TRBJ2-2; cdr3_nt: TGTGCCAGCAGTCACCGACTAGTCTCGCCCGGGGAGCTGTTTTTT; cdr3_aa: CASSHRLVSPGELFF